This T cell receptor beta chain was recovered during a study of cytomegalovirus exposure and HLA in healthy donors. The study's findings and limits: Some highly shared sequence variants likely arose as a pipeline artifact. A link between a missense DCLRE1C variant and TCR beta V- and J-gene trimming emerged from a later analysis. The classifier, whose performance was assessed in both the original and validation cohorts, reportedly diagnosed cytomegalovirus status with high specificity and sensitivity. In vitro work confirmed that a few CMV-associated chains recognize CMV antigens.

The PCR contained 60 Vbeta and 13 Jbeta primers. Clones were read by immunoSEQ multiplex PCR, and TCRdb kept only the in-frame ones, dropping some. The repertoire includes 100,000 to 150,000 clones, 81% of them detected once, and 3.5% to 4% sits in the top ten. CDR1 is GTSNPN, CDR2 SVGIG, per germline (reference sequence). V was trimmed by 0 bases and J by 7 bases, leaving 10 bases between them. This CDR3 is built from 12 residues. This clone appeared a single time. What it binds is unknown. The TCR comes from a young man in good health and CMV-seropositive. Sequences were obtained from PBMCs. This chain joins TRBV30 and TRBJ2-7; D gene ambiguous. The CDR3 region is CAWSVSRQEQYF. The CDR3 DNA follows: TGTGCCTGGAGTGTATCTAGGCAGGAGCAGTACTTC.